This T cell receptor beta chain was captured by sequencing in a study of cytomegalovirus exposure and HLA in healthy donors. Study results and limitations: Among TCR beta chains, those listed as cytomegalovirus-associated numbered some 160. High sensitivity and specificity were reportedly achieved when the classifier diagnosed cytomegalovirus status. The majority of TCR sequences were rare, yet some public TCRs appeared in many donors.

Worth noting for this clone: The antigen remains undetermined.

The repertoire was sequenced with immunoSEQ multiplex PCR; TCRdb's copy has only in-frame clones and lacks some. The sample consists of tens of thousands of clones, around 96% of them appearing once. Sequenced: PBMCs. This receptor was taken from a young man in good health and CMV-seropositive.

CDR3 in DNA: TGTGCCAGCAGCTTAACGAGGGAGGCCTATGGCTACACCTTC. This sequence encodes CASSLTREAYGYTF. The V call is TRBV7-2, the J call TRBJ1-2; D not certain. The length of the CDR3 is 14 residues. Germline V gene lookup returns CDR1 SGHTA and CDR2 FQGNSA. V lost 2 bases, J lost 4 bases, and 11 bases lay in between.